Described below is a single TCR beta chain sequence and its context. The data stem from a study of patients and donors after allogeneic stem cell transplantation. TCRdb used MiXCR to reprocess the RT-PCR reads, holding one entry per CDR3 protein. The profile shows approximately 220,000 distinct CDR3 sequences, about 37% of them singletons. The CDR3 extends over 16 amino acids. The germline V gene encodes CDR1 SEHNR and CDR2 FQNEAQ (reference sequence). The V gene lost 4 bases and the J gene lost 5 bases, with 20 bases spanning the gap. Sequencing was performed on blood, either unsorted or a sorted T cell fraction (not recorded which). The TCR originated in a human donor who was either an allogeneic HSCT recipient or a stem cell or donor lymphocyte infusion donor (not recorded which). It is not recorded whose cells these are; they may come from a transplant donor. The rearrangement links TRBV7-9 to TRBJ1-2, with unresolved D. Here the CDR3 DNA reads TGTGCCAGCAGCTCAGATTACCTCCGCGCTCGTTATGGCTACACCTTC. Protein: CASSSDYLRARYGYTF.